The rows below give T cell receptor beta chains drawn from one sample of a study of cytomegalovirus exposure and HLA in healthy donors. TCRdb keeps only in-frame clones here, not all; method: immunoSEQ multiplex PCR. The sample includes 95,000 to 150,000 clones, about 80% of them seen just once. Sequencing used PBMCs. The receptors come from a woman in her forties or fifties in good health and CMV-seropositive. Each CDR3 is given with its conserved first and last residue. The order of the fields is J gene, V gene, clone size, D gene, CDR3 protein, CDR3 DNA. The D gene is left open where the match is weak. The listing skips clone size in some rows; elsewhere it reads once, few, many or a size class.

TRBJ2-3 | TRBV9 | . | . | CASSVEIAGTDTQYF | TGTGCCAGCAGCGTGGAAATAGCGGGCACAGATACGCAGTATTTT
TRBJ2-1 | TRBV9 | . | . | CASSAPPTANEQFF | TGTGCCAGCAGCGCCCCTCCGACAGCTAATGAGCAGTTCTTC
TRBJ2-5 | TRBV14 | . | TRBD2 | CASSQGDGGAGETQYF | TGTGCCAGCAGCCAAGGAGACGGGGGGGCTGGAGAGACCCAGTACTTC
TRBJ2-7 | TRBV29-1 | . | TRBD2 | CSVLHSGTTYEQYF | TGCAGCGTTCTACATAGCGGGACAACCTACGAGCAGTACTTC
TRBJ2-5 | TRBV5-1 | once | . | CASSLGTSRETQYF | TGCGCCAGCAGCCTCGGGACAAGCAGAGAGACCCAGTACTTC
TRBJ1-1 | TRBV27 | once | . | CASIENTEAFF | TGTGCCAGCATAGAGAACACTGAAGCTTTCTTT
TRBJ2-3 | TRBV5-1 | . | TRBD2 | CASSWGGSVTDTQYF | TGCGCCAGCTCCTGGGGGGGGAGTGTGACAGATACGCAGTATTTT
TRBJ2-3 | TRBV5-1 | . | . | CASSLGQGPTDTQYF | TGCGCCAGCAGCTTAGGCCAGGGGCCCACAGATACGCAGTATTTT
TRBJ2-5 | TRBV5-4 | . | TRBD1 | CASSLDRGHGETQYF | TGTGCCAGCAGCTTAGACAGGGGGCACGGAGAGACCCAGTACTTC
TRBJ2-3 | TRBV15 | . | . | CATSRGQSSSTDTQYF | TGTGCCACCAGCAGAGGGCAGTCCTCTAGCACAGATACGCAGTATTTT
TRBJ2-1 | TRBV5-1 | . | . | CASSLGQGGNEQFF | TGCGCCAGCAGCTTGGGACAGGGAGGTAATGAGCAGTTCTTC
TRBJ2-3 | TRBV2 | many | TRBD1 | CASSGVRTGGTDTQYF | TGTGCCAGCAGTGGAGTGCGGACAGGGGGCACAGATACGCAGTATTTT
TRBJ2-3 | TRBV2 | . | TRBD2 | CASSEVDSGGADTQYF | TGTGCCAGCAGTGAAGTCGATAGCGGGGGGGCGGATACGCAGTATTTT
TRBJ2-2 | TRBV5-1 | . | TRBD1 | CASSLAGQGSTGELFF | TGCGCCAGCAGCTTGGCGGGACAGGGGTCCACCGGGGAGCTGTTTTTT
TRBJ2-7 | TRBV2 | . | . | CASGQGSYEQYF | TGTGCCAGCGGGCAGGGCTCCTACGAGCAGTACTTC
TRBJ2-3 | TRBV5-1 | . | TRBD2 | CASSPGLAGGPSQDTQYF | TGCGCCAGCAGCCCGGGACTAGCGGGGGGGCCATCCCAAGATACGCAGTATTTT
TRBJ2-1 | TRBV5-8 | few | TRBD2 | CASSLVLAGVGEQFF | TGTGCCAGCAGCTTGGTTCTAGCGGGAGTCGGGGAGCAGTTCTTC
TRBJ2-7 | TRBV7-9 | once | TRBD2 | CASSSGLAGGAEQYF | TGTGCCAGCAGCTCGGGACTAGCGGGGGGGGCCGAGCAGTACTTC